Listed below are T cell receptor beta chains from one sample, sequenced in a study of blood T cell repertoires in COVID-19. The repertoire was sequenced with immunoSEQ multiplex PCR; TCRdb's copy has only in-frame clones and lacks some. This table holds 130,000 or so clones, about 84% found once. Sequencing was carried out using peripheral blood. These receptors were obtained from a man aged 60 to 69 with acute or convalescent COVID-19. Both conserved end residues are part of each CDR3. The D gene is left open where the match is weak. Rows may omit the clone size; those that give it use once, few, many or a size class.

cdr3_nt: TGTGCCAGCAGCCTACCTAAGGCCGGGACTAGCGTCTACGAGCAGTACTTC; cdr3_aa: CASSLPKAGTSVYEQYF; clone_size: few; j_call: TRBJ2-7; v_call: TRBV7-2; d_call: TRBD2
cdr3_nt: TGCGCCAGCAGCGGCGAGGGGGCGCGGGAGACCCAGTACTTC; cdr3_aa: CASSGEGARETQYF; clone_size: .; j_call: TRBJ2-5; v_call: TRBV5-1; d_call: TRBD1
cdr3_nt: TGCAGCGTTGAAAAGGGCAGGGGATACACTGAAGCTTTCTTT; cdr3_aa: CSVEKGRGYTEAFF; clone_size: .; j_call: TRBJ1-1; v_call: TRBV29-1; d_call: .
cdr3_nt: TGTGCCAGCAGTTTCCCCCCGGGACAGATGGGTAATCAGCCCCAGCATTTT; cdr3_aa: CASSFPPGQMGNQPQHF; clone_size: .; j_call: TRBJ1-5; v_call: TRBV28; d_call: TRBD1
cdr3_nt: TGTGCCAGCAGTGAGGGGGGGAGAGGCCCAGATACGCAGTATTTT; cdr3_aa: CASSEGGRGPDTQYF; clone_size: .; j_call: TRBJ2-3; v_call: TRBV2; d_call: TRBD2
cdr3_nt: TGTGCCAGCGTTCAGCGGGATCGGGATACGCAGTATTTT; cdr3_aa: CASVQRDRDTQYF; clone_size: .; j_call: TRBJ2-3; v_call: TRBV28; d_call: TRBD2
cdr3_nt: TGTGCCAGCGGGACCTTTAGCGGTAACAATGAGCAGTTCTTC; cdr3_aa: CASGTFSGNNEQFF; clone_size: .; j_call: TRBJ2-1; v_call: TRBV9; d_call: .
cdr3_nt: TGTGCCAGCAGCCAACAAGGTAGTCAGGGGGAGCAGTACTTC; cdr3_aa: CASSQQGSQGEQYF; clone_size: .; j_call: TRBJ2-7; v_call: TRBV3-1/TRBV3-2; d_call: .
cdr3_nt: TGTGCCAGCAGTCAGGGACAGGACTATGGCTACACCTTC; cdr3_aa: CASSQGQDYGYTF; clone_size: .; j_call: TRBJ1-2; v_call: TRBV28; d_call: TRBD1
cdr3_nt: TGTGCCAGCAGCCCGGGTGGCGGGGGAGAGACCCAGTACTTC; cdr3_aa: CASSPGGGGETQYF; clone_size: .; j_call: TRBJ2-5; v_call: TRBV7-2; d_call: TRBD2
cdr3_nt: TGTGCCAGTACCCCAGGGGTACTTCGTCAAGAGACCCAGTACTTC; cdr3_aa: CASTPGVLRQETQYF; clone_size: .; j_call: TRBJ2-5; v_call: TRBV19; d_call: .
cdr3_nt: TGTGCCAGCAGAGCGACAGAGTACCAGTCCTACGAGCAGTACTTC; cdr3_aa: CASRATEYQSYEQYF; clone_size: .; j_call: TRBJ2-7; v_call: TRBV6-6; d_call: .
cdr3_nt: TGTGCCATCCGCGGACAGGGGGCCACTGGCTACACCTTC; cdr3_aa: CAIRGQGATGYTF; clone_size: once; j_call: TRBJ1-2; v_call: TRBV10-3; d_call: TRBD1
cdr3_nt: TGTGCCAGCAGCCGATATGTGGGCAGCTCCTACGAGCAGTACTTC; cdr3_aa: CASSRYVGSSYEQYF; clone_size: once; j_call: TRBJ2-7; v_call: TRBV28; d_call: .
cdr3_nt: TGTGCCAGCAGCTCTCGCGCGGGATACACTGAAGCTTTCTTT; cdr3_aa: CASSSRAGYTEAFF; clone_size: .; j_call: TRBJ1-1; v_call: TRBV7-2; d_call: .
cdr3_nt: TGTGCCAGCAGCGTAGCCCCGAGTGAAAAACTGTTTTTT; cdr3_aa: CASSVAPSEKLFF; clone_size: .; j_call: TRBJ1-4; v_call: TRBV9; d_call: .
cdr3_nt: TGTGCCAGCGGATTTGGGACAGGGCCAGATACGCAGTATTTT; cdr3_aa: CASGFGTGPDTQYF; clone_size: .; j_call: TRBJ2-3; v_call: TRBV7-8; d_call: TRBD1
cdr3_nt: TGCGCCAGCAGCTTCCTCGTCCAGGAGACCCAGTACTTC; cdr3_aa: CASSFLVQETQYF; clone_size: once; j_call: TRBJ2-5; v_call: TRBV4-1; d_call: .
cdr3_nt: TGTGCCAGCAGCGTGGACCGGGACAGGGGCTACACAGATACGCAGTATTTT; cdr3_aa: CASSVDRDRGYTDTQYF; clone_size: .; j_call: TRBJ2-3; v_call: TRBV9; d_call: TRBD1
cdr3_nt: TGTGCCAGCAGCTTGGGACTAGCGGATTACAATGAGCAGTTCTTC; cdr3_aa: CASSLGLADYNEQFF; clone_size: .; j_call: TRBJ2-1; v_call: TRBV7-3; d_call: TRBD2
cdr3_nt: TGTGCCAGCAGTTCCACCGGGACAGGGATCTACGAGCAGTACTTC; cdr3_aa: CASSSTGTGIYEQYF; clone_size: once; j_call: TRBJ2-7; v_call: TRBV27; d_call: TRBD1
cdr3_nt: TGTGCCAGCAGTTTACTAGCGGGAAACAATGAGCAGTTCTTC; cdr3_aa: CASSLLAGNNEQFF; clone_size: .; j_call: TRBJ2-1; v_call: TRBV28; d_call: TRBD2
cdr3_nt: TGTGCCAGCAGGACTAGCGGAGATACGCAGTATTTT; cdr3_aa: CASRTSGDTQYF; clone_size: .; j_call: TRBJ2-3; v_call: TRBV12-3/TRBV12-4; d_call: TRBD2
cdr3_nt: TGTGCCAGCAGTTTGGCCCCCCGCAGGTACCAAGAGACCCAGTACTTC; cdr3_aa: CASSLAPRRYQETQYF; clone_size: once; j_call: TRBJ2-5; v_call: TRBV28; d_call: .
cdr3_nt: TGTGCCAGCCGTGGGCCGGACAGGGGAGGAGAGACCCAGTACTTC; cdr3_aa: CASRGPDRGGETQYF; clone_size: .; j_call: TRBJ2-5; v_call: TRBV18; d_call: TRBD1
cdr3_nt: TGTGCCAGCAGCATGTACATCACAGATACGCAGTATTTT; cdr3_aa: CASSMYITDTQYF; clone_size: .; j_call: TRBJ2-3; v_call: TRBV7-3; d_call: .
cdr3_nt: TGTGCCAGCAGCAAGGACAGGGGGGGGCCAGAGACCCAGTACTTC; cdr3_aa: CASSKDRGGPETQYF; clone_size: .; j_call: TRBJ2-5; v_call: TRBV5-4; d_call: TRBD1
cdr3_nt: TGTGCCACCAGCAGATCGACTAGCGGGAGCTACGAGCAGTACTTC; cdr3_aa: CATSRSTSGSYEQYF; clone_size: once; j_call: TRBJ2-7; v_call: TRBV15; d_call: TRBD2
cdr3_nt: TGTGCCAGCAGAACGGACAGACCGAACACTGAAGCTTTCTTT; cdr3_aa: CASRTDRPNTEAFF; clone_size: .; j_call: TRBJ1-1; v_call: TRBV6-6; d_call: .
cdr3_nt: TGTGCCAGCAGCTCGCATTCTCTTGACAGGACCTACGACATTCAGTACTTC; cdr3_aa: CASSSHSLDRTYDIQYF; clone_size: .; j_call: TRBJ2-4; v_call: TRBV7-9; d_call: .
cdr3_nt: TGTGCCACCAGTGATGTGACAGGGAACCAGCCCCAGCATTTT; cdr3_aa: CATSDVTGNQPQHF; clone_size: .; j_call: TRBJ1-5; v_call: TRBV24-1; d_call: TRBD1
cdr3_nt: TGTGCCAGCGGGGAACAGGTCGGGGAGCTGTTTTTT; cdr3_aa: CASGEQVGELFF; clone_size: .; j_call: TRBJ2-2; v_call: TRBV6-5; d_call: .
cdr3_nt: TGTGCCAGCTCAACAAGACAGGAGCTAAGGGAGCAGTACTTC; cdr3_aa: CASSTRQELREQYF; clone_size: .; j_call: TRBJ2-7; v_call: TRBV18; d_call: .
cdr3_nt: TGTGCCAGCAGATTTGGGCAGGGTGAAGCTTTCTTT; cdr3_aa: CASRFGQGEAFF; clone_size: .; j_call: TRBJ1-1; v_call: TRBV12-3/TRBV12-4; d_call: .
cdr3_nt: TGTGCCAGTAGTCCGGAGACAGGCCGCCTAGCCAAAAACATTCAGTACTTC; cdr3_aa: CASSPETGRLAKNIQYF; clone_size: .; j_call: TRBJ2-4; v_call: TRBV19; d_call: .
cdr3_nt: TGTGCCAGCAGCTTAGCGCACGGCACTGAAGCTTTCTTT; cdr3_aa: CASSLAHGTEAFF; clone_size: .; j_call: TRBJ1-1; v_call: TRBV13; d_call: .